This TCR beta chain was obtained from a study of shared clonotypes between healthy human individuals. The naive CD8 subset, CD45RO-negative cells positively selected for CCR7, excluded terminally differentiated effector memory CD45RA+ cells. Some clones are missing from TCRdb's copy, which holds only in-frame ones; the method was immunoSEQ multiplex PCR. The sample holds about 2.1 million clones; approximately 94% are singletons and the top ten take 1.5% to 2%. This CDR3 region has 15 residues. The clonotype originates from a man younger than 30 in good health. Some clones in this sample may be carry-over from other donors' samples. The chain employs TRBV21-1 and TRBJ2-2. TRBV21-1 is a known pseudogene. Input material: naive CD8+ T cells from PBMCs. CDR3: CASSKEEVNTGELFF. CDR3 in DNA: TGTGCCAGCAGCAAAGAGGAAGTGAACACCGGGGAGCTGTTTTTT.